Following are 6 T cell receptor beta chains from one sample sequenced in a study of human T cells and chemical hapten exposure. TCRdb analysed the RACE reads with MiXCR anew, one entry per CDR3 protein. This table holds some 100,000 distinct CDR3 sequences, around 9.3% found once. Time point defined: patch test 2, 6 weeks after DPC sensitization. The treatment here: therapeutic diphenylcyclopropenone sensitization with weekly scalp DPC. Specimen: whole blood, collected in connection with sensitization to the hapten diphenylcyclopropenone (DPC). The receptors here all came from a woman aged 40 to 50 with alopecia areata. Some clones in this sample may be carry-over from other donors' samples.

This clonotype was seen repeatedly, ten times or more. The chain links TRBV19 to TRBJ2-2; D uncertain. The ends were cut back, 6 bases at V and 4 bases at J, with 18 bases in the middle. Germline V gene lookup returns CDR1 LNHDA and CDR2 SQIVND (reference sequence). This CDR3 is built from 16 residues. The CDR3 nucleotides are TGTGCCAGTAGCTTATCGGCACAGCGAGCCACCGGGGAGCTGTTTTTT. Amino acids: CASSLSAQRATGELFF.

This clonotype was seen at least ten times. CDR3 DNA sequence: TGTGCCAGCAGTCGGGGGAACACTGAAGCTTTCTTT. As protein: CASSRGNTEAFF. The gene calls are TRBV12-3 or TRBV12-4 and TRBJ1-1; D remains ambiguous. V gave up 5 bases and J gave up 1 base, with 5 bases separating them. This CDR3 has 12 residues.

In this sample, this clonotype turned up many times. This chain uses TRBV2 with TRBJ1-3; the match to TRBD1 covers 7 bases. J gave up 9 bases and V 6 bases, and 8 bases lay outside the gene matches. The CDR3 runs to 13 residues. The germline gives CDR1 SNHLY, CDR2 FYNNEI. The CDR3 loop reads CASSNRDSSTIYF. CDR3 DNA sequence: TGTGCCAGCAGCAACCGGGACAGTTCCACCATATATTTT.

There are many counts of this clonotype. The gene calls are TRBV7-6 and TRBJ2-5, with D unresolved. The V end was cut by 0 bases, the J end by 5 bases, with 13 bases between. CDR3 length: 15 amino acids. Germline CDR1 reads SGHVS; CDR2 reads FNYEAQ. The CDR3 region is CASSLAGYLAETQYF. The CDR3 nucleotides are TGTGCCAGCAGCTTAGCCGGGTACCTGGCGGAGACCCAGTACTTC.

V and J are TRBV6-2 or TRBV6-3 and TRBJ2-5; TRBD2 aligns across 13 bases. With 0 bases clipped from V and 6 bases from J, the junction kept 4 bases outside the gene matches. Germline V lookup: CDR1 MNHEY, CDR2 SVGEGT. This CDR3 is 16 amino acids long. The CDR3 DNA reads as TGTGCCAGCAGTTACTCCGGGACTAGCGGGAAACAGACCCAGTACTTC. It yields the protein CASSYSGTSGKQTQYF.

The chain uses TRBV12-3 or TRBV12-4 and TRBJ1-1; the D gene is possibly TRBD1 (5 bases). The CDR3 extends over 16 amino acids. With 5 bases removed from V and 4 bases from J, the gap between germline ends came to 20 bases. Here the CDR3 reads CASSPLWGRRITEAFF. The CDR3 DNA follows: TGTGCCAGCAGTCCTCTATGGGGCAGGCGGATCACTGAAGCTTTCTTT.